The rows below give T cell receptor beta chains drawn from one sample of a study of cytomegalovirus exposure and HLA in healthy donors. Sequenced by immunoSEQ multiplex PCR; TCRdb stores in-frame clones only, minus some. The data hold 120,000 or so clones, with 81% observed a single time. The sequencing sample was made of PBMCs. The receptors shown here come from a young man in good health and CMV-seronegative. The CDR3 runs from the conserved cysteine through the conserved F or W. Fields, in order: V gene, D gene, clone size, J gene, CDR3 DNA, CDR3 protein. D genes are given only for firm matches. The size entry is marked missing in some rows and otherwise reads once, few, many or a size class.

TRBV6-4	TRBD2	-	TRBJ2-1	TGTGCCAGCAGCCTAGCGGGGGGGCCCGGTGAGCAGTTCTTC	CASSLAGGPGEQFF
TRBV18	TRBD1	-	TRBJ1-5	TGTGCCAGCTCACGAGGACAGGGGGATCAGCCCCAGCATTTT	CASSRGQGDQPQHF
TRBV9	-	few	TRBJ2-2	TGTGCCAGCAGCGCGAGCATCACCGGGGAGCTGTTTTTT	CASSASITGELFF
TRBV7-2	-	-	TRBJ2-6	TGTGCCAGCAGCACTAGTACTGGGGCCAACGTCCTGACTTTC	CASSTSTGANVLTF
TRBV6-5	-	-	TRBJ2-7	TGTGCCAGCAGTTACTCGACTGGGACACTTGTCTACGAGCAGTACTTC	CASSYSTGTLVYEQYF
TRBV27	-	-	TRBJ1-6	TGTGCCAGCAGTTTACCTCCTACGATAGCCAATTCACCCCTCCACTTT	CASSLPPTIANSPLHF
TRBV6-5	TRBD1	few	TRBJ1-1	TGTGCCAGCAGCGGGACAGGGGTAATGAACACTGAAGCTTTCTTT	CASSGTGVMNTEAFF
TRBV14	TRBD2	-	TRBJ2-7	TGTGCCAGCAGCCCCGGGGGGATACCCTACGAGCAGTACTTC	CASSPGGIPYEQYF
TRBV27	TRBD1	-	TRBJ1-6	TGTGCCAGCAGTTCTGGGACAGTGAAACCCCTCCACTTT	CASSSGTVKPLHF
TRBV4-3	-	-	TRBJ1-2	TGCGCCAGCAGCCAAGATATCAACGGGTCTGGCTACACCTTC	CASSQDINGSGYTF
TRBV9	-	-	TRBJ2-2	TGTGCCAGCAGCGTAGTATCTACCGGGGAGCTGTTTTTT	CASSVVSTGELFF
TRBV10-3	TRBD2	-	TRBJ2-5	TGTGCCATCAGCGCCGGGACTAGTACAGAGACCCAGTACTTC	CAISAGTSTETQYF
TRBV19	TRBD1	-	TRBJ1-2	TGTGCCAGTAGTCTAAGGACAGGCCCAGCTAACTATGGCTACACCTTC	CASSLRTGPANYGYTF
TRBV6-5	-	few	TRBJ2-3	TGTGCCAGCGGGGGCGGGCCTGATACGCAGTATTTT	CASGGGPDTQYF
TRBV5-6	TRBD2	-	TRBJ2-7	TGTGCCAGCAGCTTGAGGACTAGCAGGGTTGGGCAGTACTTC	CASSLRTSRVGQYF
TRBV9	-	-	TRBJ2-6	TGTGCCAGCAGCGTAGGATTGACAGGGGAGGGGTCTGGGGCCAACGTCCTGACTTTC	CASSVGLTGEGSGANVLTF
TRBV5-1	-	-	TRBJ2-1	TGCGCCAGCAGCTTGGAGCGTAACTACAATGAGCAGTTCTTC	CASSLERNYNEQFF